The sequence of this T cell receptor beta chain was determined in a study of vaccination and CD4 T cells after COVID-19 (dated by TCRdb to the early 2020s). Notes on the research overall: Convalescent patients had a positive SARS-CoV-2 result on nasal swab PCR, and of these patients, fewer than ten had mild disease and one had severe disease. The convalescent cohort included six males and four females, with two Hispanic individuals, seven Caucasians, two Asians and one multiracial person. Participants received two doses of either the Pfizer-BioNTech BNT162b2 vaccine (n=8) or the Moderna mRNA-1273 vaccine (n=2). Post-COVID blood samples were collected from convalescent patients a median of approximately 100 days after diagnosis, with a range of about 35 to 161 days. Post-vaccine blood samples were obtained a median of approximately 74 days after the second vaccine dose, with a range of roughly 13 to 250 days. Culture stimuli were overlapping spike peptide pools from SARS-CoV-2 and from the common cold coronaviruses HCoV-NL63, HCoV-OC43 and HCoV-229E. In control cultures, a CEFX viral epitope pool was used as positive control, an HIV-1 Nef peptide pool was used as negative control, or no peptide was added. In under 13 COVID-19 convalescent patients and a few infection-naive healthy vaccine recipients, researchers compared the spike-specific CD4+ TCR repertoire from before mRNA vaccination with the repertoire from after.

The paper's findings and limits, for the study overall: Of the vaccine-specific clones found in convalescent patients, nearly all (304 of 307) were mono-reactive for SARS-CoV-2 spike instead of being cross-reactive with common cold coronaviruses. Only a relatively small number of convalescent patients were included in the study, and early timepoints following natural infection were not analyzed. An increase in the median number of SARS-CoV-2-reactive clonotypes from 21 after infection to 38 after vaccination was observed, but the change was not found to be significant. Among the post-vaccine SARS-CoV-2-reactive clones in convalescent patients, a median approximately 86% showed up only after vaccination, which suggests vaccine-specific priming.

According to the study, the label for this sample's treatment or condition signals: roughly nine-day PBMC culture with coronavirus spike peptide pools or control peptides (ViraFEST assay). The ViraFEST assay was used in the study, in which antigen-specific T cells were expanded with peptide pools and expanded clonotypes were subsequently identified by TCR sequencing. The positive SARS-CoV-2 PCR tests of the convalescent patients were dated from March to December 2020, before the Alpha, Beta and Delta variants emerged in the United States. Each well held 2.2 million or so PBMCs cultured with 9 to 10 ug/ml peptide pools in IMDM containing 5% human AB serum and approximately 10 IU/ml IL-2. On days 3 and 7, half of the culture medium was replaced with fresh IL-2-containing medium. After nine to eleven days of culture, CD4+ T cells were isolated by negative selection with the EasySep CD4+ T cell isolation kit. Ficoll-Paque Plus gradient centrifugation was used to isolate PBMCs from whole blood, and the isolated PBMCs were then either used fresh or cryopreserved at -140C. Triplicate wells were generally used for each culture condition.

Library creation used PCR. DNA from cultured CD4+ T cells underwent TCR sequencing with the Oncomine TCR Beta short-read assay at the Johns Hopkins FTIC core. The QIAamp micro DNA kit was used to extract genomic DNA from the cultured CD4+ T cells. Oncomine TCR Beta libraries made from cultured CD4+ T cells were pooled using unique dual indexes and sequenced on an Illumina iSeq 100. The original pipeline was this. Non-productive sequences were removed, and CDR3s not starting with C, not ending with F or W, or shorter than 7 amino acids were discarded. The MANAFEST web application was used to identify antigen-specific clonotypes by comparing peptide-stimulated wells against reference wells and other culture wells. To be called positive, a clone needed an FDR below 0.05, an odds ratio above 5, and a productive frequency above 0.1% in at least two of three replicate wells. Clonotypes that were significantly expanded in both SARS-CoV-2 spike wells and at least one common cold coronavirus spike condition were defined as cross-reactive. CDR3 homology was assessed with Levenshtein distances (stringdist) and unrooted phylogenetic trees (ape) in R version 3.6.1. The public reads were quality trimmed at Q25 with fastp and then assembled into clones with MiXCR by TCRdb, keeping productive beta chains. Every distinct CDR3 protein forms one entry, paired with its most common genes and DNA. These V and J calls derive from TCRdb rather than the authors' analysis. The sample table records approximately 13,000 distinct CDR3 sequences; around 40% of these occur just once. The ten largest account for over 9.5% of the sample.

Concerning this clonotype itself: The antigen this receptor binds is unknown. Base qualities are not recorded, but no much larger clone differs from it by a single base.

The junction carries 10 bases between V and J, which are trimmed by 6 bases and 5 bases respectively. The CDR3, cysteine through phenylalanine, is 13 amino acids long. Only the CDR3 DNA stays, 39 bases, in frame from base 1. Via the germline V gene, CDR1 is MGHDK and CDR2 SYGVNS. Sequences were obtained from CD4+ T cells from blood, cultured in vitro. This sequence uses TRBV25-1 and TRBJ1-4, and perhaps TRBD1 as D gene, on 6 matching bases. The clonotype originates from a human donor who had recovered from COVID-19. The DNA is TGTGCCAGCAGATCAGGGGCCAATGAAAAACTGTTTTTT. This codes for CASRSGANEKLFF.